A single sample gave rise to the 21 T cell receptor beta chains below, sequenced in a study of blood T cells in healthy people across ages. Primed by a sample-barcoded 5' primer and a J-beta primer mix, a second PCR proceeded for about 7 to 11 cycles. TCRdb called the 5' RACE reads again in MiXCR, with one record for every CDR3 protein. This table has approximately 780,000 distinct CDR3 sequences, 20% to 30% appearing once. This sample was shared with a second study, whose subject was T cells of mothers and their children.

The sample consisted of blood. The receptors stem from a boy between 10 and 17 years old in good health.

The chain recombines TRBV6-5 with TRBJ1-2; tentatively, D is TRBD1 (6 bases). Deletions cut 5 bases from V and 8 bases from J, with 18 bases between. Germline-derived CDR1 and CDR2 are MNHEY and SVGAGI. This CDR3 comprises 14 residues. In nucleotides, the CDR3 is TGTGCCAGCAGTAATCTACAGGGTTTGTTGGGCTACACCTTC. Amino acid sequence: CASSNLQGLLGYTF.

This clonotype was found a few times. J is TRBJ2-1 and V is TRBV10-3; 7 nucleotides match TRBD2. The J call may be wrong; the DNA end is better matched by TRBJ2-7. The CDR3 runs 12 residues. Germline lookup yields CDR1 ENHRY and CDR2 SYGVKD. For the CDR3, the DNA is TGTGCCATCGGGGAGGGACCCTACGAGCAGTACTTC. As protein: CAIGEGPYEQYF.

As DNA, the CDR3 is TGTGCCAGCAGTCGGACACAAATGAAGGAGACCCAGTACTTC. Translating gives CASSRTQMKETQYF. The J gene is TRBJ2-5, the V gene TRBV2; D is perhaps TRBD1 (5 bases). Germline V gene data show CDR1 as SNHLY and CDR2 as FYNNEI. The CDR3 has 14 amino acids. The V end was cut by 5 bases, the J end by 5 bases, with 15 bases between.

V and J are TRBV7-8 and TRBJ2-1, with 8 bases that match TRBD1. TRBJ2-7 matches the DNA end more closely, so the J call is doubtful. Germline CDR1 SGHVS, CDR2 FQNEAQ. The CDR3 extends over 16 amino acids. CDR3 in DNA: TGTGCCAGCAGCTTAGTCAGCCCACAGGGGGTCTATGAGCAGTACTTC. It is translated as CASSLVSPQGVYEQYF.

This clonotype has a count of ten or more. The J gene is TRBJ1-1, the V gene TRBV3-1; D not resolved. Germline lookup yields CDR1 LGHDT and CDR2 YNNKEL (reference sequence). The CDR3 has 11 residues. V shed 8 bases and J shed 5 bases, with 9 bases lying between them. The CDR3 loop reads CASFRGTEAFF. The CDR3 DNA is TGTGCCAGCTTCCGGGGTACTGAAGCTTTCTTT.

The rearrangement uses TRBV12-3 or TRBV12-4 and TRBJ2-1; TRBD2 aligns across 10 bases. CDR3 size: 17 residues. V shed 5 bases and J 0 bases; nucleotides not matched to a gene: 7. This CDR3 reads CASSRLAGLSSYNEQFF. CDR3 DNA sequence: TGTGCCAGCAGTCGACTAGCGGGCTTGAGCTCCTACAATGAGCAGTTCTTC.

CDR3 in amino acids: CASWRLAGGPDTQYF. CDR3 in DNA: TGTGCCAGCTGGAGGCTAGCGGGGGGGCCAGATACGCAGTATTTT. The rearrangement links TRBV7-2 to TRBJ2-3; 12 nucleotides match TRBD2. There are 15 residues in the CDR3. CDR1 SGHTA and CDR2 FQGNSA come from the germline V gene. J gave up 4 bases and V 8 bases, and 7 bases lay outside the gene matches.

The rearrangement uses TRBV4-2 and TRBJ2-1, with D maybe TRBD1 (6 bases). The germline gives CDR1 LGHNA, CDR2 YNFKEQ. V was cut by 5 bases and J by 1 base, with 15 bases left in between. This CDR3 spans 16 amino acids. Here the CDR3 reads CASSFRGPKSYNEQFF. CDR3 DNA sequence: TGTGCCAGCAGCTTCAGGGGCCCCAAGTCCTACAATGAGCAGTTCTTC.

The chain recombines TRBV12-3 or TRBV12-4 with TRBJ2-3; the match to TRBD2 covers 12 bases. The CDR3 loop spans 19 amino acids. The V and J ends lost 4 bases and 0 bases, in that order; junction bases with no gene match: 11. CDR3 nucleotide sequence: TGTGCCAGCAGTTCTAAAATCCTCGGGACTAGCGGGAGCACAGATACGCAGTATTTT. Translating gives CASSSKILGTSGSTDTQYF.

This clonotype was detected a few times. In nucleotides, the CDR3 is TGTGCCGGTCAGGGGGAAGAGACCCAGTACTTC. Translation: CAGQGEETQYF. The chain employs TRBV6-1 and TRBJ2-5; 7 bases line up with TRBD1. V trimming: 11 bases; J trimming: 3 bases; junction bases outside the gene matches: 3. The germline V gene encodes CDR1 MNHNS and CDR2 SASEGT. CDR3 size: 11 residues.

The rearrangement joins TRBV9 to TRBJ2-5, with TRBD2 matching over 8 bases. The J call may not be correct, given that the DNA end is closer to TRBJ2-1. This CDR3 is 16 amino acids long. In germline, CDR1 is SGDLS, CDR2 YYNGEE. CDR3 bases: TGTGCCAGCAGCGACCCCAGCGGGGGACTTCGAGATGAGCAGTTCTTC. Translated: CASSDPSGGLRDEQFF.

The chain employs TRBV11-2 and TRBJ2-6; tentatively, D is TRBD1 or TRBD2 (5 bases each). The CDR3 consists of 19 residues. CDR1 is SGHAT, CDR2 FQNNGV, per germline. Trimming pared 0 bases from V and 0 bases from J, leaving 15 bases between. DNA for the CDR3: TGTGCCAGCAGCTTAGATCGGCGGTGGGGGACCTCTGGGGCCAACGTCCTGACTTTC. Amino acid sequence: CASSLDRRWGTSGANVLTF.

In its sample, this clonotype was seen a few times. This chain uses TRBV7-3 with TRBJ2-4, with 7 bases lining up with TRBD2. The CDR3 is made up of 19 amino acids. With 2 bases clipped from V and 0 bases from J, the junction kept 13 bases outside the gene matches. Per germline, CDR1 SGHTA and CDR2 FQGTGA. The CDR3 region is CASSLGATAGILAKNIQYF. The CDR3 DNA is TGTGCCAGCAGCTTAGGAGCGACAGCGGGGATTCTAGCCAAAAACATTCAGTACTTC.

Concerning this clonotype itself: Compared with germline, one end of the junction differs, possibly owing to a read error. The J gene is TRBJ2-3, the V gene TRBV20-1; 9 nucleotides align to TRBD2. This CDR3 region has 13 residues. CDR1 is DFQATT and CDR2 is SNEGSKA in the germline V gene (reference sequence). The CDR3 nucleotides are TGCAGTGCTCCCGGGACTAGCAAAGATACGCAGTATTTT. Translated, it gives CSAPGTSKDTQYF.

This clonotype was detected only a few times. The genes are TRBV7-3 and TRBJ2-5; 8 positions match TRBD2. V gave up 5 bases and J gave up 6 bases; unmatched junction bases: 11. Germline CDR1 SGHTA, CDR2 FQGTGA. The CDR3 spans 15 residues. CDR3 loop: CASSQGPSGYQTQYF. CDR3 sequence (DNA): TGTGCCAGCAGCCAAGGGCCTAGCGGGTATCAGACCCAGTACTTC. Supplemented by reference TRBV7-3 and TRBJ2-5, the full variable domain reads GAGVSQTPSNKVTEKGKYVELRCDPISGHTALYWYRQSLGQGPEFLIYFQGTGAADDSGLPNDRFFAVRPEGSVSTLKIQRTERGDSAVYLCASSQGPSGYQTQYFGPGTRLLVL.

The chain links TRBV12-3 or TRBV12-4 to TRBJ2-5; 8 bases match TRBD2. Trimming took 5 bases from V and 5 from J; bases not matched to a gene: 7. The CDR3 consists of 14 residues. CDR3 DNA sequence: TGTGCCAGCAGTGCGAGTCGGGGGGGTGAGACCCAGTACTTC. Translated, it gives CASSASRGGETQYF.

This chain joins TRBV10-3 and TRBJ2-1, with TRBD2 matching 13 bases. Unmatched junction bases numbered 3, after V lost 6 bases and J lost 4 bases. Per the germline V gene, CDR1 is ENHRY and CDR2 is SYGVKD. This CDR3 has 15 amino acids. The CDR3 loop is CAIRSGLAGYNEQFF. CDR3 coding DNA: TGTGCCATCAGATCGGGACTAGCGGGATACAATGAGCAGTTCTTC.

This clonotype was seen only a few times. The rearrangement links TRBV6-6 to TRBJ2-1, with D possibly being TRBD2 (6 bases). Trimming shortened V by 4 bases and J by 2 bases, and 15 bases separated the two germline ends. The CDR3 is 16 residues long. CDR1 is MNHNY and CDR2 is SVGAGI in the germline V gene (reference sequence). For the CDR3, the DNA is TGTGCCAGCAGTTCACGCGGTGGGGGGACCTACAATGAGCAGTTCTTC. Translation: CASSSRGGGTYNEQFF.

This chain joins TRBV29-1 and TRBJ1-2; TRBD1 is a possible D gene (6 bases). CDR1 and CDR2 from the germline V gene are SQVTM and ANQGSEA. The V end was cut by 4 bases, the J end by 2 bases, with 17 bases between. The CDR3 loop spans 15 amino acids. Here the CDR3 DNA reads TGCAGCGTTGTGGGAGGGGGGTCGCCCAACTATGGCTACACCTTC. Its translation: CSVVGGGSPNYGYTF.

The chain has TRBV28 and TRBJ2-7; no definite D call. In germline, CDR1 is MDHEN, CDR2 SYDVKM. V lost 8 bases and J 1 base, leaving 9 bases between the germline ends. The CDR3 is 12 residues long. The CDR3 sequence is CASLRDSYEQYF. CDR3 sequence (DNA): TGTGCCAGCCTTAGGGATTCCTACGAGCAGTACTTC.

The CDR3 region is CASSQQGMSTDTQYF. CDR3 in DNA: TGCGCCAGCAGCCAGCAGGGAATGAGCACAGATACGCAGTATTTT. The chain has TRBV5-1 and TRBJ2-3; a possible D gene is TRBD1 (5 bases). V lost 4 bases and J lost 0, with 12 bases in between. The CDR3 has 15 amino acids. The germline V gene has CDR1 SGHRS and CDR2 YFSETQ.